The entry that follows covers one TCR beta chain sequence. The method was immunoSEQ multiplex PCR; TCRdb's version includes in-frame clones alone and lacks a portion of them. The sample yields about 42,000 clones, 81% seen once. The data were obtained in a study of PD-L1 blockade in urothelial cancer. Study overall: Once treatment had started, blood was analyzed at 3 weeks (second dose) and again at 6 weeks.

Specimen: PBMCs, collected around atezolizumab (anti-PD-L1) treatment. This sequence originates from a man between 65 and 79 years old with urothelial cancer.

The CDR3 DNA sequence: TGTGCCAGCACACCATCGGGAGCCTCTTTTTCCCCAGATACGCAGTATTTT. It codes for CASTPSGASFSPDTQYF. This rearrangement joins TRBV27 to TRBJ2-3, with a possible D match to TRBD2 (6 bases). CDR3 length equals 17 residues. Germline assignment: CDR1 MNHEY and CDR2 SMNVEV (reference sequence). V was pared by 7 bases and J by 4 bases, with 24 bases between.